The sequence of this T cell receptor (beta chain) was determined in a study of cytomegalovirus exposure and HLA in healthy donors. Overall study: A prior analysis found around 110 million unique TCR beta sequences from roughly 180 million T cells.

PCR involved 60 Vbeta and 13 Jbeta primers. The table came from immunoSEQ multiplex PCR; TCRdb's copy has only in-frame clones and leaves some out. The profile shows under 150,000 clones, around 82% of them singletons. Note on this clone: The antigen is not known.

The CDR3 runs to 14 residues. CDR1 is SGDLS and CDR2 is YYNGEE in the germline V gene. After removal of 2 bases from V and 8 bases from J, the junction contained 5 bases not matched to a gene. Overall study findings and caveats: The analysis excluded some indistinguishable V segments, including TRBV6-2 and TRBV6-3.

Material for sequencing was PBMCs. The receptor comes from a woman aged 40-49 years in good health and CMV-seropositive. This chain uses TRBV9 with TRBJ2-1, with TRBD2 matching 9 bases. For the CDR3, the DNA is TGTGCCAGCAGCGTGAGCGGGACTAGCTATGAGCAGTTCTTC. Amino acid sequence: CASSVSGTSYEQFF.